This T cell receptor beta chain was recovered during a study of cytomegalovirus exposure and HLA in healthy donors. Germline V gene lookup returns CDR1 MDHEN and CDR2 SYDVKM. CDR3 length equals 16 residues. V shed 3 bases and J shed 2 bases, with 14 bases lying between them. The PCR was carried out with 60 Vbeta primers and 13 Jbeta primers. TCRdb keeps only in-frame clones here, not all; method: immunoSEQ multiplex PCR. The sample carries 200,000 to 250,000 clones, more than 75% recorded once. Source material: PBMCs. This clonotype was obtained from a human donor in good health. V is TRBV28 and J is TRBJ1-5; D possibly corresponds to TRBD1 (5 bases). CDR3: CASSLAQGVGNQPQHF. CDR3 bases: TGTGCCAGCAGTTTGGCGCAGGGTGTCGGCAATCAGCCCCAGCATTTT.